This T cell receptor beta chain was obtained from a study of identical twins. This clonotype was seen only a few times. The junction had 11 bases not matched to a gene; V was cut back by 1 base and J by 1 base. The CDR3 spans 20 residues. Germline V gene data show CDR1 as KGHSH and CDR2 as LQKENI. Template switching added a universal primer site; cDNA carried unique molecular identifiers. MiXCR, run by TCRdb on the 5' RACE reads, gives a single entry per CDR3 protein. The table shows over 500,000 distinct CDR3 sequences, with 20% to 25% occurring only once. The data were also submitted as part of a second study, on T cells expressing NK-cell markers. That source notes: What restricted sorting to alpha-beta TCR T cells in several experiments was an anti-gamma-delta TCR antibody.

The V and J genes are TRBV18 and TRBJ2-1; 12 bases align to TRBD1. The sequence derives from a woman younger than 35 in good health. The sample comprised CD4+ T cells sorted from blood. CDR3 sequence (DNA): TGTGCCAGCTCACCACGTGGGACAGGGGGCGTCCGTGTATCCTACAATGAGCAGTTCTTC. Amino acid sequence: CASSPRGTGGVRVSYNEQFF.